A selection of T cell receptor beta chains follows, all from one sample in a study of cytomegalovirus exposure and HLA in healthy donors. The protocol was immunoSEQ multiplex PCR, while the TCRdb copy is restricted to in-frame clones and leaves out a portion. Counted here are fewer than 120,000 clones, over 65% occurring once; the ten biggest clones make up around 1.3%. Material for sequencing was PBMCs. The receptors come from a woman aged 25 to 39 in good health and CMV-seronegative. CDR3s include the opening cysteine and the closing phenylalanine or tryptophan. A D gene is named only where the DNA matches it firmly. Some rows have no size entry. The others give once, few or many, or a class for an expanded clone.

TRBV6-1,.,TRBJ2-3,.,TGTGCCAGCAGTGAAGCGCATCGGGGTCCTGGCACAGATACGCAGTATTTT,CASSEAHRGPGTDTQYF
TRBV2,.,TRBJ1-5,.,TGTGCCAGCAGTGAATCGTCATGGGGGGAGGAAAGCAATCAGCCCCAGCATTTT,CASSESSWGEESNQPQHF
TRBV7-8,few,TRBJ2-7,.,TGTGCCAGCAGCACATCGGTGGTGAGGAACTCAAATTACGAGCAGTACTTC,CASSTSVVRNSNYEQYF
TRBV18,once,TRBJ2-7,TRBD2,TGTGCCAGCTCACGAAAAAACGGGGGGTTTGGCGAGCAGTACTTC,CASSRKNGGFGEQYF
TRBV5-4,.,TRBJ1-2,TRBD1,TGTGCCAGCAGCTCGGCATTAGACAGGGGTTCCGGCTATGGCTACACCTTC,CASSSALDRGSGYGYTF
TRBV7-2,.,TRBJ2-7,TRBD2,TGTGCCAGCAGCCCTAGCGGGGCTAGCCCCTACGAGCAGTACTTC,CASSPSGASPYEQYF
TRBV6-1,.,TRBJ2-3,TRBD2,TGTGCCAGCGGCGGGGGGCGCGTATGGGGTCAGCCCCAGTATTTT,CASGGGRVWGQPQYF
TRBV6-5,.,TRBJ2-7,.,TGTGCCAGCAGTTCAGACAGGTCCTCCTACGAGCAGTACTTC,CASSSDRSSYEQYF
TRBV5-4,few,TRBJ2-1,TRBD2,TGTGCCAGCAGAGGCGGGAGGGCCTCCTACAATGAGCAGTTCTTC,CASRGGRASYNEQFF
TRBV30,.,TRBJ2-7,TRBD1,TGTGCCTGGAGTCCGGACAGGGTTACCTACGAGCAGTACTTC,CAWSPDRVTYEQYF
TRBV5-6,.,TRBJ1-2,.,TGTGCCAGCGGCTTGGAGGCAGGGTTAGCCTTC,CASGLEAGLAF
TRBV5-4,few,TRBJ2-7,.,TGTGCCAGCAGCTTCCCAGCTGCAGGGGTCGAGCAGTACTTC,CASSFPAAGVEQYF
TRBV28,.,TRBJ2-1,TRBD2,TGTGCCAGCAGTCCCCCATCGGGCGGGGGGTTCGATGAGCAGTTCTTC,CASSPPSGGGFDEQFF
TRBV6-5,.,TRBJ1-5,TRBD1,TGTGCCAGCAAGACCGGGACAGGGGTTCAGCCCCAGCATTTT,CASKTGTGVQPQHF
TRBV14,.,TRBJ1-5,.,TGTGCCAGCAGCCAAGCAACTCCGACAGGCATCCTGCATTTT,CASSQATPTGILHF
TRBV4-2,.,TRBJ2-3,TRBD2,TGTGCCAGCAGCCAAGTCCTCGTGGCTAGCGGGGGGCGCACAGATACGCAGTATTTT,CASSQVLVASGGRTDTQYF
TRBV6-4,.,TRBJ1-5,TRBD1,TGTGCCAGCAGGAGAAGGGGGCTGGTTAGCAATCAGCCCCAGCATTTT,CASRRRGLVSNQPQHF
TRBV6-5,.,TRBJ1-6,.,TGTGCCAGCAGTTTCCGACGGGATTCACCCCTCCACTTT,CASSFRRDSPLHF
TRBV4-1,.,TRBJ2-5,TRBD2,TGCGCCAGCAGCCAAGAGGAGCGGGGAACCCAAGAGACCCAGTACTTC,CASSQEERGTQETQYF
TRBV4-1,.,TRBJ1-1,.,TGCGCCAGCAGCCAGCCAGCGGCCCAAGCTTTCTTT,CASSQPAAQAFF
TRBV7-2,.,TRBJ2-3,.,TGTGCCAGCAGCTCCCCTCCCGGGACAGATACGCAGTATTTT,CASSSPPGTDTQYF
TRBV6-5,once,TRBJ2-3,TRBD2,TGTGCCAGCAGTTACCGACTAGCGGGAGGGCGGGATACGCAGTATTTT,CASSYRLAGGRDTQYF
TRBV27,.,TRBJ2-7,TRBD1,TGTGCCAGCAGTTCTAGACAGGGTTACGAGCAGTACTTC,CASSSRQGYEQYF
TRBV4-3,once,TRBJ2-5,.,TGCGCCAGCAGCCAAGATCGACTTAGTTTCCAAGAGACCCAGTACTTC,CASSQDRLSFQETQYF
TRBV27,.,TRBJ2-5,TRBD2,TGTGCCAGCAGTTTTGCGGGAGCGGAGACCCAGTACTTC,CASSFAGAETQYF
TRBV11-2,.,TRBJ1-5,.,TGTGCCAGCAGCCCCGTTGGGGGGAGCAATCAGCCCCAGCATTTT,CASSPVGGSNQPQHF
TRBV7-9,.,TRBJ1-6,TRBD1,TGTGCCAGCAGCCCGGACAGGGATAATTCACCCCTCCACTTT,CASSPDRDNSPLHF
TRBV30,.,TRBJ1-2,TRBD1,TGTGCCTGGAGTGGACAGGGGAGTGGCTACACCTTC,CAWSGQGSGYTF
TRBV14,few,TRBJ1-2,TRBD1,TGTGCCAGCAGCCGGGCCGGGACAGCCTATGGCTACACCTTC,CASSRAGTAYGYTF
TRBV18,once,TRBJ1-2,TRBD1,TGTGCCAGCTCTCACCCCGGGACAGGGGAATACTATGGCTACACCTTC,CASSHPGTGEYYGYTF
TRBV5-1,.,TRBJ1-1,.,TGCGCCAGCAGCTTGCTCGGGTCCAACACTGAAGCTTTCTTT,CASSLLGSNTEAFF
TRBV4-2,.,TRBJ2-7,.,TGTGCCAGCAGCCAAGTGGAGGGGAACGCCTACGAGCAGTACTTC,CASSQVEGNAYEQYF
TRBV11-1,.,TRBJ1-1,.,TGTGCCAGCACCAGTTCGCAGGGGATCCCTGAAGCTTTCTTT,CASTSSQGIPEAFF
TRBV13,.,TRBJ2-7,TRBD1,TGTGCCAGCAGCTCAGCTGGACAGGGCGGCTACGAGCAGTACTTC,CASSSAGQGGYEQYF
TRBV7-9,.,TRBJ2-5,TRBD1,TGTGCCAGCAGCTTAGTTTCAGGGGGAAAAGAGACCCAGTACTTC,CASSLVSGGKETQYF
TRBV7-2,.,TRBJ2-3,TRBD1,TGTGCCAGCAGCTCCCGACAGGGGAGATCAGATACGCAGTATTTT,CASSSRQGRSDTQYF
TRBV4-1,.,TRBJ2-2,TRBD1,TGCGCCAGCAGCCAAGGCGGACAGGGGGCCATAGGGACCGGGGAGCTGTTTTTT,CASSQGGQGAIGTGELFF
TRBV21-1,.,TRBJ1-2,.,TGTGCCAGCAGCAAAGAACAGGGGGAAGGGTATGGCTACACCTTC,CASSKEQGEGYGYTF
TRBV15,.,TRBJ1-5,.,TGTGCCACCAACTCGGCGGGTCGAGCCCAGCCCCAGCATTTT,CATNSAGRAQPQHF
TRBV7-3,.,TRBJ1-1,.,TGTGCCAGCAGCTTAACAGGGGGTGGCACTGAAGCTTTCTTT,CASSLTGGGTEAFF
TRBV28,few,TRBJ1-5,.,TGTGCCAGCAGTGTACTATCCCAGGGGAAAATCAATCAGCCCCAGCATTTT,CASSVLSQGKINQPQHF
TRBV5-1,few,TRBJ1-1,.,TGCGCCAGCAGCCCGCAGGGAATTGAAGCTTTCTTT,CASSPQGIEAFF
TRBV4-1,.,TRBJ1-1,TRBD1,TGCGCCAGCAGCCCGGACAGGGTGGATCAGAACACTGAAGCTTTCTTT,CASSPDRVDQNTEAFF
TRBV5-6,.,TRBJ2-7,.,TGTGCCAGCAGCTTGAGGGGACTTGGGTACGAGCAGTACTTC,CASSLRGLGYEQYF
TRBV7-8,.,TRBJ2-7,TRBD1,TGTGCCAGCAGCTTAGTAGAGGGACAGCACTTTTACGAGCAGTACTTC,CASSLVEGQHFYEQYF
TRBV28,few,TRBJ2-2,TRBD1,TGTGCCAGCAAGCCGGGACAGGGGAGCACCGGGGAGCTGTTTTTT,CASKPGQGSTGELFF
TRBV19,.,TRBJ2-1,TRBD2,TGTGCCAGTAGTATCCGGGAGGGGAATGAGCAGTTCTTC,CASSIREGNEQFF
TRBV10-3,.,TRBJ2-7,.,TGTGCCATCAGTGAGGACATACGGAACACCTACGAGCAGTACTTC,CAISEDIRNTYEQYF
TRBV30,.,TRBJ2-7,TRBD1,TGTGCCTGGAACAGGGGATCCAGTAGCTCCTACGAGCAGTACTTC,CAWNRGSSSSYEQYF